This TCR beta chain was observed in a study of cytomegalovirus exposure and HLA in healthy donors. V was shortened by 3 bases and J by 2 bases, with 20 bases between the two germline ends. Germline CDR1 is SGHRS and CDR2 is YFSETQ. The CDR3 sequence is 18 residues long. Primers included in the PCR were 60 Vbeta and 13 Jbeta primers. Profiling relied on immunoSEQ multiplex PCR, and the TCRdb table lists in-frame clones only, not all of them. The sample shows about 120,000 clones, 65% to 80% of them seen only once. The sequencing sample was made of PBMCs. This TCR was sampled from a man between 18 and 29 years old in good health and CMV-seropositive. The V and J genes are TRBV5-1 and TRBJ2-2, with D possibly matching TRBD2 (5 bases). CDR3 sequence reads: CASSSGIARDLNTGELFF. CDR3 DNA sequence: TGCGCCAGCAGCTCGGGGATTGCCAGAGACCTCAACACCGGGGAGCTGTTTTTT.